This is a list of T cell receptor beta chains from one sample in a study of blood T cell repertoires in COVID-19. Method: immunoSEQ multiplex PCR; TCRdb's copy keeps in-frame clones and lacks some. The sample has 250,000 to 300,000 clones; about nine tenths are singletons. The sequenced sample was peripheral blood. Every receptor here comes from a woman in her 50s who had recovered from COVID-19. Each CDR3 is given with its conserved first and last residue.

cdr3_aa	v_call	j_call
CASSPGTQGSKQPQHF	TRBV5-1	TRBJ1-5
CASCGPNYEQYF	TRBV28	TRBJ2-7
CASSSGGTYEQYF	TRBV27	TRBJ2-7
CASSRGYEQYF	TRBV28	TRBJ2-7
CASSPLRGSYEQYF	TRBV18	TRBJ2-7
CASSPWGGDTEAFF	TRBV19	TRBJ1-1
CASSQLGELFF	TRBV3-1/TRBV3-2	TRBJ2-2
CASSPGRGQGTEAFF	TRBV18	TRBJ1-1
CASSLHTTGELFF	TRBV5-1	TRBJ2-2
CASTGHYTEAFF	TRBV7-2	TRBJ1-1
CASSLSGTGADTQYF	TRBV13	TRBJ2-3
CASSFSLAGSSYEQYF	TRBV6-5	TRBJ2-7
CAWSVIDGVNEQFF	TRBV30	TRBJ2-1
CSVGGPGQPQHF	TRBV29-1	TRBJ1-5
CASSSGQGNNQPQHF	TRBV28	TRBJ1-5
CATRFLGLVRGWYSPLHF	TRBV24-1	TRBJ1-6
CASSSRALPTEAFF	TRBV5-1	TRBJ1-1
CASSLGHFEQFF	TRBV11-3	TRBJ2-1
CASSSVAEYTDTQYF	TRBV18	TRBJ2-3
CASSEGQGRIYGYTF	TRBV5-4	TRBJ1-2
CASSPGQGPAYEQYF	TRBV5-4	TRBJ2-7
CASSYYLADRGRAEAFF	TRBV6-2/TRBV6-3	TRBJ1-1
CASSSKSMLVEAFF	TRBV19	TRBJ1-1
CASSSGTDNSPLHF	TRBV6-5	TRBJ1-6
CASSPEGRRGRNPNTGELFF	TRBV21-1	TRBJ2-2
CSASGGDTNYGYTF	TRBV29-1	TRBJ1-2
CASSLGPSSGRGYNEQFF	TRBV7-7	TRBJ2-1
CASSVGGGDNEKLFF	TRBV9	TRBJ1-4
CASSPRDTLAKNIQYF	TRBV18	TRBJ2-4
CASSQGLVNEQFF	TRBV30	TRBJ2-1
CASSWGTGLSSYEQYF	TRBV28	TRBJ2-7
CASSSPLTRANTGELFF	TRBV7-2	TRBJ2-2
CASSYARASGGAETQYF	TRBV7-7	TRBJ2-5
CASSYSRGPRNTEAFF	TRBV6-5	TRBJ1-1
CASGRTPGYGYTF	TRBV27	TRBJ1-2
CASSDQGQGFGETQYF	TRBV6-1	TRBJ2-5
CATSDPDRGGGYTF	TRBV24-1	TRBJ1-2
CAWSLKSSYNSPLHF	TRBV30	TRBJ1-6
CASSPLSGSSTDTQYF	TRBV3-1/TRBV3-2	TRBJ2-3
CASGQTGLGTQYF	TRBV12-5	TRBJ2-5
CASGDGTGYFHEQFF	TRBV11-2	TRBJ2-1
CASSFGQGSYEQYF	TRBV28	TRBJ2-7
CASSQDPGGLRTEAFF	TRBV4-2	TRBJ1-1
CASSFYHEQFF	TRBV12-3/TRBV12-4	TRBJ2-1
CASSPASLAGGWDTQYF	TRBV7-2	TRBJ2-3
CASSRQGFTYEQYF	TRBV6-5	TRBJ2-7
CASSRTQSRAEAFF	TRBV6-2/TRBV6-3	TRBJ1-1
CASSPPGQGEVYGYTF	TRBV18	TRBJ1-2
CASSIGGLAGSNEQFF	TRBV19	TRBJ2-1